This paragraph reports one T cell receptor (beta chain). This specimen comes from a study of blood T cell repertoires in COVID-19. As for the study in general: The United States, Italy and Spain provided the acute and convalescent COVID-19 samples.

In the original processing: Nucleated cell counts were estimated from reference gene primer amplification. TCRdb keeps only in-frame clones here, not all; method: immunoSEQ multiplex PCR. V and J calls and clone size follow that table, whereas D and trimming were derived from the DNA. The profile covers about 280,000 clones, with around 80% appearing a single time and 5% taken by the ten largest. The germline gives CDR1 KGHSH, CDR2 LQKENI. The length of the CDR3 is 14 residues. The V and J ends lost 3 bases and 6 bases, in that order; junction bases with no gene match: 6. This chain joins TRBV18 and TRBJ2-7; 9 bases match TRBD1. The sequence came from a man aged 40-49 years who had been exposed to COVID-19. Source material: PBMCs or T cells enriched from blood (not recorded which). The CDR3 bases are TGTGCCAGCTCACCTGGGGACAGGGTCCGCGAGCAGTACTTC. Its translation: CASSPGDRVREQYF.